The T cell receptor beta chain under discussion was sequenced for a study of T cells in tuberculosis. Study in general: Sequenced TCRs come from CD1B-GMM tetramer-binding T cells. Study observations and caveats: Active tuberculosis TCR-alpha repertoires lay closer to GMM-specific TCRs than IGRA-negative controls, suggesting clonal expansion. Smaller alpha distances in active tuberculosis partly reflected shorter CDR3-alpha lengths.

Here immunoSEQ multiplex PCR was the method, and the copy in TCRdb shows in-frame clones only, minus some. This table has roughly 32,000 clones, around 95% appearing once. In the case of this clone: Its cognate antigen is unknown.

CDR1 LNHDA and CDR2 SQIVND come from the germline V gene (reference sequence). The CDR3 is made up of 17 amino acids. Trimming took off 6 bases at V and 2 bases at J, with 22 bases between the two ends. At study entry, adolescents had tuberculin skin tests and IGRA screening. This TCR was sampled from a donor between 10 and 29 years old with latent tuberculosis or without tuberculosis infection. The sample was PBMCs. This chain joins TRBV19 and TRBJ1-1; tentatively, D is TRBD1 (5 bases). The CDR3 loop is CASRGGPGPGTNTEAFF. The CDR3 coding sequence is TGTGCCAGTAGGGGAGGACCGGGGCCAGGAACTAACACTGAAGCTTTCTTT.